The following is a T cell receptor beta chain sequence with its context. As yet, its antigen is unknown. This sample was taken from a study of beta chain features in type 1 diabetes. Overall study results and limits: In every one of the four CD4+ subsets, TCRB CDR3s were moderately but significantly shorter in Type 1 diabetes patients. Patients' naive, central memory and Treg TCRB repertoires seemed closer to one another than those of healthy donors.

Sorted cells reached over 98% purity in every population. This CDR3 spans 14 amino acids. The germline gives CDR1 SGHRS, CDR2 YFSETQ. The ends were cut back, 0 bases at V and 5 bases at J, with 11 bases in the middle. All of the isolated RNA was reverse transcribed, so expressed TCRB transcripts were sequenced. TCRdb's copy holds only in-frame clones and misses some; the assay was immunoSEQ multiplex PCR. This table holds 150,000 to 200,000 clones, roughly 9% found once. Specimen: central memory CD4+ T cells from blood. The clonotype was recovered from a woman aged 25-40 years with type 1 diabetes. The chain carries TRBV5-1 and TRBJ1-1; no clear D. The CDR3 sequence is CASSLGEGLTEAFF. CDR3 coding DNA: TGCGCCAGCAGCTTGGGAGAGGGTTTAACTGAAGCTTTCTTT.